This T cell receptor beta chain was captured in a study of blood T cell repertoires in COVID-19. The overall study: The samples span acute and convalescent COVID-19 from the United States, Italy and Spain. In each case, the material was cDNA or gDNA derived from T cells, B-cell-depleted T cells, or PBMCs.

Germline V gene lookup returns CDR1 SQVTM and CDR2 ANQGSEA. The CDR3 extends over 11 amino acids. The V end lost 7 bases, the J end lost 1 base, and 7 bases lay between the germline ends. Original data processing: Quantification of nucleated cells was approximated via reference gene primer amplification. Method: immunoSEQ multiplex PCR; TCRdb's copy keeps in-frame clones and lacks some. V, J and clone size derive from that table, while D and trimming were established from the DNA sequence. Among roughly 480,000 clones listed, roughly nine tenths were seen once. This receptor was identified in a man between 18 and 29 years old with COVID-19, enrolled during active disease. The sample taken for sequencing was peripheral blood. The chain is built from TRBV29-1 and TRBJ1-2; D not resolved. The chain's CDR3 is CSGAGNYGYTF. The CDR3 DNA sequence: TGCAGCGGCGCGGGTAACTATGGCTACACCTTC.